The entry below gives a single T cell receptor beta chain sequence along with its context. Its target is not known. PCR involved 60 Vbeta and 13 Jbeta primers. Per the authors' pipeline: Around 80 million unique TCR beta chains, 10 million to 13 million of them shared, were counted by a later analysis. This table comes from immunoSEQ multiplex PCR, and its TCRdb copy is limited to in-frame clones, with some not included. That table furnishes V, J and clone size, whereas the DNA furnished D and trimming. Among about 130,000 clones listed, 82% were seen once. This record comes from a study of cytomegalovirus exposure and HLA in healthy donors. Study results and caveats: In all likelihood, a cluster of highly shared sequence variants was a sequencing artifact. Roughly uniform depth of sequencing across donors was assumed in presence/absence analyses.

The donors (healthy individuals) were bone marrow donors. Germline lookup yields CDR1 MNHNS and CDR2 SASEGT. Unmatched junction bases numbered 6, after V lost 0 bases and J lost 4 bases. The CDR3 totals 16 residues. The sequence derives from a boy aged 2 to 9 in good health and CMV-seronegative. The genes are TRBV6-1 and TRBJ2-3, with TRBD2 matching over 8 bases. The sample taken for sequencing was PBMCs. The CDR3 DNA reads TGTGCCAGCAGTGAAGCCTCGGGAGGGCCATCAGATACGCAGTATTTT. Its protein product is CASSEASGGPSDTQYF.